Listed below are T cell receptor beta chains from one sample, sequenced in a study of T-cell memory formation after mild COVID-19. MiXCR was run by TCRdb on the 5' RACE reads, yielding one entry per CDR3 protein. The table has around 50,000 distinct CDR3 sequences, 10% to 15% seen once. Sequencing input: PBMCs or a T cell subset sorted from them (not recorded which). Receptor source: a man aged 18 to 30 who had mild COVID-19 (a few samples of this study predate the infection). Cell type and time point are not known. Each CDR3 is given with its conserved first and last residue. D genes are given only for firm matches. Some rows mark clone size as missing; the rest say once, few, many or name a class of expanded clone.

D gene | clone size | CDR3 length | J gene | V gene | CDR3 protein | CDR3 DNA
- | many | 13 | TRBJ2-1 | TRBV7-3 | CASSQDYYNEQFF | TGTGCCAGCAGCCAGGACTATTACAATGAGCAGTTCTTC
- | - | 15 | TRBJ2-3 | TRBV18 | CASSPRGPVAMAQYF | TGTGCCAGCTCACCACGGGGGCCAGTCGCTATGGCGCAGTATTTT
TRBD1 | few | 15 | TRBJ1-1 | TRBV6-5 | CASSYLVTGDTEAFF | TGTGCCAGCAGTTACCTCGTAACAGGGGACACTGAAGCTTTCTTT
TRBD2 | many | 13 | TRBJ2-1 | TRBV4-1 | CASRGLASGEQFF | TGCGCCAGCAGGGGACTAGCATCAGGGGAGCAGTTCTTC
TRBD1 | many | 16 | TRBJ1-6 | TRBV4-3 | CASSQESQGNNSPLHF | TGCGCCAGCAGCCAAGAGTCACAGGGGAATAATTCACCCCTCCACTTT
- | many | 11 | TRBJ2-5 | TRBV6-5 | CASSSGETQYF | TGTGCCAGCAGTTCAGGGGAGACCCAGTACTTC
TRBD1 | few | 16 | TRBJ2-1 | TRBV11-2 | CASSLLQGSTYNEQFF | TGTGCCAGCAGCCTGCTACAGGGGAGCACCTACAATGAGCAGTTCTTC
- | few | 13 | TRBJ1-4 | TRBV4-1 | CASSHYAFRQLFF | TGCGCCAGCAGTCATTACGCGTTCAGGCAACTGTTTTTT
TRBD1 | - | 13 | TRBJ1-2 | TRBV6-5 | CASSRQTGEGYTF | TGTGCCAGCAGTCGCCAGACAGGGGAAGGCTACACCTTC
TRBD2 | few | 15 | TRBJ2-1 | TRBV5-1 | CASSLSAGAYNEQFF | TGCGCCAGCAGCTTGTCAGCGGGGGCTTACAATGAGCAGTTCTTC
- | - | 16 | TRBJ1-2 | TRBV7-8 | CASSLAGQPTHYGYTF | TGTGCCAGCAGCTTAGCGGGCCAGCCGACACACTATGGCTACACCTTC
TRBD2 | many | 15 | TRBJ2-2 | TRBV6-4 | CASSDSGENTGELFF | TGTGCCAGCAGTGATAGCGGGGAGAACACCGGGGAGCTGTTTTTT
- | medium-sized | 16 | TRBJ2-1 | TRBV18 | CASSPPAGTAYNEQFF | TGTGCCAGCTCACCACCGGCGGGGACCGCCTACAATGAGCAGTTCTTC
- | many | 12 | TRBJ1-6 | TRBV6-5 | CASSPDGSPLHF | TGTGCCAGCAGCCCCGACGGTTCACCCCTCCACTTT
TRBD1 | few | 18 | TRBJ1-2 | TRBV7-2 | CASSLFQGQGDPLYGYTF | TGTGCCAGCAGCTTATTCCAGGGACAGGGGGACCCTCTCTATGGCTACACCTTC
- | many | 17 | TRBJ1-6 | TRBV7-9 | CASSRPMGTSYNSPLHF | TGTGCCAGCAGCCGTCCGATGGGGACCTCCTATAATTCACCCCTCCACTTT
- | many | 14 | TRBJ2-2 | TRBV18 | CASSPDGPTGELFF | TGTGCCAGCTCACCGGACGGACCCACCGGGGAGCTGTTTTTT
- | - | 13 | TRBJ2-2 | TRBV7-6 | CASSRRLTGELFF | TGTGCCAGCAGCCGGCGCCTCACCGGGGAGCTGTTTTTT
- | - | 16 | TRBJ2-1 | TRBV20-1 | CSARDRGRGSYNEQFF | TGCAGTGCTAGAGATAGAGGACGAGGGTCATACAATGAGCAGTTCTTC
- | few | 14 | TRBJ2-5 | TRBV5-1 | CASSPANIRETQYF | TGCGCCAGCAGCCCGGCAAACATTCGCGAGACCCAGTACTTC
- | few | 15 | TRBJ2-1 | TRBV10-3 | CAISEGGRAYNEQFF | TGTGCCATCAGTGAAGGGGGAAGGGCCTACAATGAGCAGTTCTTC
- | many | 14 | TRBJ2-1 | TRBV7-6 | CASSTEGFGNEQFF | TGTGCCAGCTCAACCGAGGGGTTCGGCAATGAGCAGTTCTTC
- | - | 13 | TRBJ2-1 | TRBV6-6 | CATRTDNENEQFF | TGTGCCACCCGGACGGATAATGAGAATGAGCAGTTCTTC
TRBD2 | - | 14 | TRBJ2-7 | TRBV7-9 | CASTNRDYPYEQYF | TGTGCCAGCACCAACCGGGACTACCCCTACGAGCAGTACTTC
- | - | 13 | TRBJ1-5 | TRBV30 | CAWTTGLFQPQHF | TGTGCCTGGACTACAGGGTTGTTTCAGCCCCAGCATTTT
- | - | 15 | TRBJ2-7 | TRBV7-2 | CASSLAGPLYNEQYF | TGTGCCAGCAGCTTAGCGGGGCCCCTCTACAACGAGCAGTACTTC
- | few | 15 | TRBJ2-1 | TRBV5-1 | CASSFSGSSYNEQFF | TGCGCCAGCAGCTTCTCAGGGAGCTCCTACAATGAGCAGTTCTTC
- | - | 16 | TRBJ2-5 | TRBV4-1 | CASSPEGAGGTETQYF | TGCGCCAGCAGCCCTGAAGGAGCCGGGGGTACGGAGACCCAGTACTTC
- | few | 12 | TRBJ2-5 | TRBV7-2 | CASRTNAETQYF | TGTGCCAGCAGAACAAACGCGGAGACCCAGTACTTC
TRBD1 | few | 15 | TRBJ1-6 | TRBV2 | CASSARGPYNSPLHF | TGTGCCAGCAGTGCCAGGGGGCCGTATAATTCACCCCTCCACTTT
- | many | 15 | TRBJ2-3 | TRBV7-6 | CASSLGLGVADTQYF | TGTGCCAGCAGCTTAGGTCTGGGGGTGGCAGATACGCAGTATTTT
TRBD2 | - | 16 | TRBJ2-5 | TRBV6-5 | CASSYRASGGQETQYF | TGTGCCAGCAGTTATCGGGCTAGCGGGGGTCAAGAGACCCAGTACTTC
- | many | 16 | TRBJ1-4 | TRBV6-5 | CASSYSSTEASGKLFF | TGTGCCAGCAGTTACTCGAGTACAGAGGCTTCTGGAAAACTGTTTTTT